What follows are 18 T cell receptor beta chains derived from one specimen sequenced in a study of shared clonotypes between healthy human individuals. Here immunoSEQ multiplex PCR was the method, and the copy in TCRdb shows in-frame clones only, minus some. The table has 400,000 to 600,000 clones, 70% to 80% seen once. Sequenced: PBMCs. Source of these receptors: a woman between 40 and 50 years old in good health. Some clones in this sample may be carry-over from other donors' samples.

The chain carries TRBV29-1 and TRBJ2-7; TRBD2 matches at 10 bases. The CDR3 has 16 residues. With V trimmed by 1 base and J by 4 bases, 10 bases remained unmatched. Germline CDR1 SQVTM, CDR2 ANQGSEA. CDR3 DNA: TGCAGCGTTGAAGGCCCCCTCGGGACTAGCGAGTACGAGCAGTACTTC. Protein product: CSVEGPLGTSEYEQYF.

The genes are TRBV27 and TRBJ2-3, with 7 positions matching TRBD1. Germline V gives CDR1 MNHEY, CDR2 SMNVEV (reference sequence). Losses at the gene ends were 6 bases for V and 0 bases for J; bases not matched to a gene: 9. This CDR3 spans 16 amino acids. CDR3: CASRTNRDSSTDTQYF. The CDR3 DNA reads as TGTGCCAGCAGGACAAATCGGGACAGCAGCACAGATACGCAGTATTTT.

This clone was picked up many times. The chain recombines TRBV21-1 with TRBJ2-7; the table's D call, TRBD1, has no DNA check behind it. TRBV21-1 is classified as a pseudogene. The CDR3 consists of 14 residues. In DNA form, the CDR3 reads TGTGCCAGCAGCCGCCGGGACAGACAATACGAGCAGTACTTC. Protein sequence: CASSRRDRQYEQYF.

The DNA of the CDR3 is TGTGCCAGCAGCGAAGCCGGCGACCTCAATGAGCAGTTCTTC. Its translation is CASSEAGDLNEQFF. The genes are TRBV9 and TRBJ2-1; D remains ambiguous. Germline V lookup: CDR1 SGDLS, CDR2 YYNGEE. V was trimmed by 3 bases and J by 6 bases, leaving 13 bases between them. CDR3 size: 14 residues.

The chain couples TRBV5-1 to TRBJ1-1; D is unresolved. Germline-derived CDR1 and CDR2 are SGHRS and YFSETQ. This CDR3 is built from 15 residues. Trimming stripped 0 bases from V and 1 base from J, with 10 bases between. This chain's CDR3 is CASSLDAHQNTEAFF. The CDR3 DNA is TGCGCCAGCAGCTTGGATGCCCACCAGAACACTGAAGCTTTCTTT.

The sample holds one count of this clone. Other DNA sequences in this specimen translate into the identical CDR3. The CDR3 region has the DNA TGCGCCAGCAGCTTGGTTGATGAGCAGTTCTTC. Its translation: CASSLVDEQFF. The V gene is TRBV5-1, the J gene TRBJ2-1; D is ambiguous. CDR1 and CDR2 (germline): SGHRS, YFSETQ. This CDR3 has 11 amino acids. V lost 0 bases to trimming and J lost 8 bases, with 3 bases between them.

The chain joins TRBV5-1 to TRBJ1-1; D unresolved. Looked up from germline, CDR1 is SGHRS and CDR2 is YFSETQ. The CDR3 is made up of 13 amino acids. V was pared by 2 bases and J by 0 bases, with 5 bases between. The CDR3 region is CASSFQVNTEAFF. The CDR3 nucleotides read TGCGCCAGCAGCTTTCAGGTGAACACTGAAGCTTTCTTT.

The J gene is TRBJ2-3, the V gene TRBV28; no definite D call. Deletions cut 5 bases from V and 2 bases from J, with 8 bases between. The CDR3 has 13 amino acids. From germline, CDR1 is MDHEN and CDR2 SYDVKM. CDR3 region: CASSLQHTDTQYF. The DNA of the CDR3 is TGTGCCAGCAGTCTACAGCACACAGATACGCAGTATTTT. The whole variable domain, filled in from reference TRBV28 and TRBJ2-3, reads DVKVTQSSRYLVKRTGEKVFLECVQDMDHENMFWYRQDPGLGLRLIYFSYDVKMKEKGDIPEGYSVSREKKERFSLILESASTNQTSMYLCASSLQHTDTQYFGPGTRLTVL.

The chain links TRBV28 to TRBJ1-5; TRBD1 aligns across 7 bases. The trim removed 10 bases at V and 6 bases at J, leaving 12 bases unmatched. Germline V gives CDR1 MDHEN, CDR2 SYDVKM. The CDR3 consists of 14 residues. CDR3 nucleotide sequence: TGTGCCACAAGCGACAGGGCGGTGGGTCAGCCCCAGCATTTT. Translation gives CATSDRAVGQPQHF.

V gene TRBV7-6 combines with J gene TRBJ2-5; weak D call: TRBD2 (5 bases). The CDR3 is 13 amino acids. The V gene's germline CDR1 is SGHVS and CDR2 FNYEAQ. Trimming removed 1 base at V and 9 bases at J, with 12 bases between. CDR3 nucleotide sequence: TGTGCCAGCAGCTTAGTCTCCCCCGGGGCCCAGTACTTC. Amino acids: CASSLVSPGAQYF.

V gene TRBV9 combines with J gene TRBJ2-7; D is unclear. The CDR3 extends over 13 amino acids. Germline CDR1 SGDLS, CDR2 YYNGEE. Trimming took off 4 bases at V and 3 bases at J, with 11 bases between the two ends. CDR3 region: CASSRTPGYEQYF. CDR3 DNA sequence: TGTGCCAGCAGCAGGACCCCCGGCTACGAGCAGTACTTC.

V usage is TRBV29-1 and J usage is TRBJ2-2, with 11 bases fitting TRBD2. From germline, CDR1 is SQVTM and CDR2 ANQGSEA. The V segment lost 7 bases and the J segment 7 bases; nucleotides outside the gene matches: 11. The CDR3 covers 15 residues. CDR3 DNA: TGCAGCGCCAAGGGGCTAGCGGGAGGTGGCGGGGAGCTGTTTTTT. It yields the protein CSAKGLAGGGGELFF.

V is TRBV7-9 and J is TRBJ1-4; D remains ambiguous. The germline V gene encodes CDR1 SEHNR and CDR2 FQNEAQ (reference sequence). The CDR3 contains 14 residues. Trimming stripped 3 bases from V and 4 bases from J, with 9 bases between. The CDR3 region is CASSFGVNNEKLFF. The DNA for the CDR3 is TGTGCCAGCAGCTTCGGGGTAAATAATGAAAAACTGTTTTTT.

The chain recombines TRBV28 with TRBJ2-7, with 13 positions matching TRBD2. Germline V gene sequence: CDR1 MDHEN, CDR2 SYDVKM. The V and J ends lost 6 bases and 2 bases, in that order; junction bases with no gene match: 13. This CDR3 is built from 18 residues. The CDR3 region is CASSLGLAGAWGTYEQYF. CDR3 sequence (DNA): TGTGCCAGCAGCCTAGGACTAGCGGGAGCGTGGGGGACCTACGAGCAGTACTTC.

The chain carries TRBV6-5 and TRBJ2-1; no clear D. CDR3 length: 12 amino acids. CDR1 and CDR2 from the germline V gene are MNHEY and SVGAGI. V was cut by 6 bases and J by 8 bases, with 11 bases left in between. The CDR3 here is CASSHSRDEQFF. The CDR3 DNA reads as TGTGCCAGCAGCCACAGTAGGGATGAGCAGTTCTTC.

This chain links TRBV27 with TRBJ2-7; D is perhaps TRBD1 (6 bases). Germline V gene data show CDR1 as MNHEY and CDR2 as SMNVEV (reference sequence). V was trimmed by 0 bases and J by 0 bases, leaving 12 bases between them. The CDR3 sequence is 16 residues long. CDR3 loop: CASSLSYGQSSYEQYF. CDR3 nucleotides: TGTGCCAGCAGTTTATCTTACGGACAGAGCTCCTACGAGCAGTACTTC.

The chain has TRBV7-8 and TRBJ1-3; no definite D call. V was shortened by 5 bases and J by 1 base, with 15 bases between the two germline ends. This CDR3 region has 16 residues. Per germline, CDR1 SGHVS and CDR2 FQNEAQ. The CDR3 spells CASSLVGWFSGNTIYF. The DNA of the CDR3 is TGTGCCAGCAGCCTGGTGGGCTGGTTTTCTGGAAACACCATATATTTT.

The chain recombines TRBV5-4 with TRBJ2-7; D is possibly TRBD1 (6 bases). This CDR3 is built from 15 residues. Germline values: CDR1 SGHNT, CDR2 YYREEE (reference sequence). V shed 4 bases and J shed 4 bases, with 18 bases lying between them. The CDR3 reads CASSQRTVGDYEQYF. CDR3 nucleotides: TGTGCCAGCAGCCAACGGACAGTGGGGGATTACGAGCAGTACTTC. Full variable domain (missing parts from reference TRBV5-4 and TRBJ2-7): ETGVTQSPTHLIKTRGQQVTLRCSSQSGHNTVSWYQQALGQGPQFIFQYYREEENGRGNFPPRFSGLQFPNYSSELNVNALELDDSALYLCASSQRTVGDYEQYFGPGTRLTVT.